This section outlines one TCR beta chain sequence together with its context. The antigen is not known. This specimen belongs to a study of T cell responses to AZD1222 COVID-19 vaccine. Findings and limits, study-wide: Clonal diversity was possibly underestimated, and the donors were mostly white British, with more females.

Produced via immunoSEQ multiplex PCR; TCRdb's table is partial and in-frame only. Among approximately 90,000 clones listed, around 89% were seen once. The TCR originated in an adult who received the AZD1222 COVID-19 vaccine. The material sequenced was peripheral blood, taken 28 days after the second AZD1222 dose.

Here the CDR3 reads CASGGGSTDTQYF. The CDR3 DNA sequence: TGTGCCAGTGGGGGGGGTAGCACAGATACGCAGTATTTT. This chain joins TRBV19 and TRBJ2-3, with 7 bases matching TRBD2. CDR1 and CDR2 from the germline V gene are LNHDA and SQIVND (reference sequence). The V segment lost 8 bases and the J segment 0 bases; nucleotides outside the gene matches: 2. The CDR3 has 13 amino acids.